A selection of T cell receptor beta chains follows, all from one sample in a study of identical twins. TCRdb used MiXCR to reprocess the 5' RACE reads, holding one entry per CDR3 protein. The sample lists 550,000 to 700,000 distinct CDR3 sequences, over 20% occurring once. These data were likewise used in another study, on T cells expressing NK-cell markers.

Material: PBMCs. Receptors were obtained from a woman aged 18-35 years in good health. The CDR3 runs from the conserved cysteine through the conserved F or W.

V gene: TRBV12-3/TRBV12-4
J gene: TRBJ2-7
CDR3 protein: CASSKGQGGYEQYF

V gene: TRBV20-1
J gene: TRBJ2-7
CDR3 protein: CSARPMGHLEYF

V gene: TRBV7-2
J gene: TRBJ2-2
CDR3 protein: CASSLGGLANTGELFF

V gene: TRBV20-1
J gene: TRBJ2-7
CDR3 protein: CSAGQGGSSYEQYF

V gene: TRBV10-3
J gene: TRBJ2-1
CDR3 protein: CAISKTSGNEQFF

V gene: TRBV2
J gene: TRBJ2-1
CDR3 protein: CASKGTGLLNEQFF

V gene: TRBV12-3/TRBV12-4
J gene: TRBJ2-1
CDR3 protein: CASMKLAGGRNEQFF

V gene: TRBV7-2
J gene: TRBJ2-1
CDR3 protein: CASSFRTSGRRYEQFF

V gene: TRBV6-5
J gene: TRBJ1-5
CDR3 protein: CASSYSSISNQPQHF

V gene: TRBV5-1
J gene: TRBJ2-1
CDR3 protein: CASGSDRGRVDEQFF

V gene: TRBV3-1
J gene: TRBJ1-1
CDR3 protein: CASSQEVTFF

V gene: TRBV5-1
J gene: TRBJ2-5
CDR3 protein: CASSTGTAQETQYF

V gene: TRBV7-7
J gene: TRBJ2-1
CDR3 protein: CASSGLANEQFF

V gene: TRBV9
J gene: TRBJ1-6
CDR3 protein: CASSVRSSYNSPLHF

V gene: TRBV29-1
J gene: TRBJ2-1
CDR3 protein: CSVDDGGDEQFF

V gene: TRBV19
J gene: TRBJ2-2
CDR3 protein: CASSRTSGTGNTGELFF

V gene: TRBV7-6
J gene: TRBJ2-5
CDR3 protein: CASRPKGLAGGETQYF

V gene: TRBV4-1
J gene: TRBJ2-7
CDR3 protein: CASSQITASEQYF

V gene: TRBV29-1
J gene: TRBJ2-7
CDR3 protein: CSVTDRSYEQYF

V gene: TRBV7-6
J gene: TRBJ2-3
CDR3 protein: CASCAIPVEPGLAGLTDTQYF

V gene: TRBV20-1
J gene: TRBJ2-1
CDR3 protein: CSARPGLGAEQFF

V gene: TRBV7-2
J gene: TRBJ2-1
CDR3 protein: CASSQYRVGEQFF